This record concerns one T cell receptor beta chain sequence. Its antigen is not yet known. Per-nucleotide qualities are absent, and no much larger clonotype sits a single base away. This entry is derived from a study of blood T cell repertoires in COVID-19 (dated by TCRdb to between 2020 and 2021). As for the study more broadly: Recovered participants in ImmuneRACE Cohort 3 were defined as having two consecutive negative NP/OP PCR tests, clearance from a healthcare professional, or resolution of symptoms. A freely available public database, intended as a resource for researchers studying the immune response to SARS-CoV-2, is where the repertoires were released. A de-identified subject ID, COVID-19 status, age in years and sex were almost always included in the sample metadata. Deeply sampled blood TCRbeta repertoires from subjects exposed to, actively infected with, or recovered from COVID-19 were included in the dataset. Collaborator samples came from the United States, Italy and Spain and covered acute and convalescent phases of COVID-19. The material from the prospective study consisted of cDNA or gDNA derived from T cells, B-cell-depleted T cells, or PBMCs. Where available, HLA class I and class II types were obtained from metadata supplied by the sample provider rather than from assay-based typing. The samples were drawn from the first 160 participants of the ongoing ImmuneRACE study and from 1,254 subjects provided by 6 global collaborators. The research as a whole found: How much clinical and demographic metadata was included differed by source and by participant, and the metadata was provided uncurated.

Participants in the prospective study were aged 18 to 89 years, lived in under 30 United States geographic areas, and enrolled through a virtual design. In the prospective study, cohorts were assigned on the basis of participant-reported clinical history obtained from a screening survey and a study questionnaire. In the prospective study, whole blood, serum and a nasopharyngeal or oropharyngeal swab were collected from each participant by mobile phlebotomists. Prospective study participants could optionally give additional blood draws and questionnaires over an approximately 2-month period. Blood samples from the prospective study were shipped frozen or at room temperature prior to DNA extraction. TCRbeta CDR3 regions were amplified from genomic DNA using the immunoSEQ Assay, a bias-controlled multiplex PCR. For the original study's pipeline: The number of nucleated cells in each sample was estimated from the amplification of reference gene primers within the assay. Sequence reads were collapsed and filtered to measure the absolute abundance of every unique TCRbeta CDR3 rearrangement. Productive Simpson clonality was computed per sample as the square root of Simpson's diversity index over productive rearrangements. TCRdb re-hosts the immuneACCESS table, in-frame sequences only. Its copies lack some clones; in the studies checked, an unresolved V gene accounts for under half of them, and the cause for the rest is not known. That table supplies the V and J calls and clone size; D and trimming were determined from the DNA. The sample profile shows over 110,000 clones; 84% of them were found once. In total, the top ten clones hold roughly 3.9% of the sample.

Looking up the germline V gene (reference sequence) yields CDR1 LNHDA and CDR2 SQIVND. Compared with germline, V lacks 7 bases and J lacks 1 base; bases without a gene match: 2. CDR3 length: 15 amino acids, cysteine to phenylalanine. Only the CDR3 DNA is retained, 45 bases long and in frame from the first base. Input material: PBMCs or T cells enriched from blood (not recorded which). This TCR was sampled from a man aged 45-65 years in a cohort exposed to, infected with or recovered from COVID-19 (not recorded which). Rearrangement joined TRBV19 to TRBJ2-2; the central 11 bases match TRBD2. The DNA is as follows: TGTGCCAGTATGGGGACTAGCGGGAACACCGGGGAGCTGTTTTTT. Its product reads: CASMGTSGNTGELFF.